Listed below are T cell receptor beta chains from one sample, sequenced in a study of beta chain features in type 1 diabetes. Libraries were prepared by immunoSEQ multiplex PCR; TCRdb keeps only in-frame clonotypes and omits some of them. The table shows some 360,000 clones, with 9.5% to 10% occurring only once. The sample consisted of central memory CD4+ T cells from blood. The receptors stem from a young man with type 1 diabetes. Each CDR3 is given with its conserved first and last residue. D genes are given only for firm matches. The size of a clone is reported for some rows only, either as once, few or many, or as a class for expanded clones.

d_call: NA
v_call: TRBV18
clone_size: NA
j_call: TRBJ1-3
cdr3_aa: CASSPTGSSGNTIYF
cdr3_nt: TGTGCCAGCTCACCAACGGGCTCCTCTGGAAACACCATATATTTT

d_call: NA
v_call: TRBV7-9
clone_size: few
j_call: TRBJ2-1
cdr3_aa: CASSFPTGRQINEQFF
cdr3_nt: TGTGCCAGCAGCTTCCCAACAGGTAGACAGATCAATGAGCAGTTCTTC

d_call: TRBD1
v_call: TRBV7-3
clone_size: few
j_call: TRBJ1-2
cdr3_aa: CASSPTQGAYGYTF
cdr3_nt: TGTGCCAGCAGCCCAACGCAGGGGGCATATGGCTACACCTTC

d_call: NA
v_call: TRBV27
clone_size: NA
j_call: TRBJ1-2
cdr3_aa: CASSLLGYGYTF
cdr3_nt: TGTGCCAGCAGTTTACTAGGGTATGGCTACACCTTC

d_call: TRBD1
v_call: TRBV6-5
clone_size: many
j_call: TRBJ2-3
cdr3_aa: CASNPGGTSTDTQYF
cdr3_nt: TGTGCCAGCAACCCAGGGGGAACTAGCACAGATACGCAGTATTTT

d_call: TRBD2
v_call: TRBV7-9
clone_size: NA
j_call: TRBJ2-1
cdr3_aa: CASNPSGIVEQFF
cdr3_nt: TGTGCCAGCAACCCCAGCGGGATCGTTGAGCAGTTCTTC

d_call: NA
v_call: TRBV4-2
clone_size: NA
j_call: TRBJ2-1
cdr3_aa: CASSQLTISVSYNEQFF
cdr3_nt: TGTGCCAGCAGCCAACTCACAATTAGCGTCTCCTACAATGAGCAGTTCTTC

d_call: NA
v_call: TRBV28
clone_size: few
j_call: TRBJ2-1
cdr3_aa: CASRSGSSYNEQFF
cdr3_nt: TGTGCCAGCAGGAGCGGAAGCTCCTACAATGAGCAGTTCTTC

d_call: TRBD2
v_call: TRBV13
clone_size: NA
j_call: TRBJ2-3
cdr3_aa: CASSPGLAGSTDTQYF
cdr3_nt: TGTGCCAGCAGCCCTGGACTAGCGGGATCCACAGATACGCAGTATTTT

d_call: NA
v_call: TRBV19
clone_size: NA
j_call: TRBJ1-2
cdr3_aa: CASSPDSDGYTF
cdr3_nt: TGTGCCAGTAGTCCGGACAGCGATGGCTACACCTTC

d_call: TRBD1
v_call: TRBV7-2
clone_size: NA
j_call: TRBJ2-7
cdr3_aa: CASSRDRADEQYF
cdr3_nt: TGTGCCAGCAGCCGAGACAGGGCGGACGAGCAGTACTTC

d_call: NA
v_call: TRBV7-9
clone_size: NA
j_call: TRBJ1-1
cdr3_aa: CASSFANTEAFF
cdr3_nt: TGTGCCAGCAGCTTTGCGAACACTGAAGCTTTCTTT

d_call: NA
v_call: TRBV5-1
clone_size: NA
j_call: TRBJ2-5
cdr3_aa: CASSSPELAPPGETQYF
cdr3_nt: TGCGCCAGCAGCTCCCCCGAACTAGCCCCACCGGGGGAGACCCAGTACTTC

d_call: NA
v_call: TRBV7-6
clone_size: few
j_call: TRBJ1-1
cdr3_aa: CASSLARRGEAFF
cdr3_nt: TGTGCCAGCAGCTTAGCGCGGCGAGGTGAAGCTTTCTTT

d_call: NA
v_call: TRBV7-2
clone_size: few
j_call: TRBJ1-1
cdr3_aa: CASSPYDGAFF
cdr3_nt: TGTGCCAGCAGCCCGTATGATGGAGCTTTCTTT

d_call: NA
v_call: TRBV28
clone_size: NA
j_call: TRBJ2-6
cdr3_aa: CPSGGPGANVLTF
cdr3_nt: TGTCCCTCCGGGGGGCCTGGGGCCAACGTCCTGACTTTC

d_call: TRBD1
v_call: TRBV5-6
clone_size: few
j_call: TRBJ2-3
cdr3_aa: CASSPRTGADTQYF
cdr3_nt: TGTGCCAGCAGCCCTAGGACAGGGGCAGATACGCAGTATTTT

d_call: NA
v_call: TRBV10-3
clone_size: NA
j_call: TRBJ2-5
cdr3_aa: CAISESMAGEGGETQYF
cdr3_nt: TGTGCCATCAGTGAGTCGATGGCGGGAGAAGGGGGGGAGACCCAGTACTTC

d_call: NA
v_call: TRBV11-2
clone_size: NA
j_call: TRBJ1-4
cdr3_aa: CASSPGFSNEKLFF
cdr3_nt: TGTGCCAGCAGCCCGGGGTTCTCTAATGAAAAACTGTTTTTT

d_call: NA
v_call: TRBV27
clone_size: many
j_call: TRBJ1-1
cdr3_aa: CASNRDLSNTEAFF
cdr3_nt: TGTGCCAGCAACCGGGACCTTTCGAACACTGAAGCTTTCTTT

d_call: NA
v_call: TRBV30
clone_size: few
j_call: TRBJ2-7
cdr3_aa: CAWSVVAFSSEEQYF
cdr3_nt: TGTGCCTGGAGTGTAGTAGCGTTCTCATCGGAAGAGCAGTACTTC

d_call: TRBD1
v_call: TRBV6-1
clone_size: NA
j_call: TRBJ2-7
cdr3_aa: CASGLRRQGPYEQYF
cdr3_nt: TGTGCCAGCGGCCTCAGGAGACAGGGCCCCTACGAGCAGTACTTC

d_call: NA
v_call: TRBV19
clone_size: NA
j_call: TRBJ1-1
cdr3_aa: CASSIKTVNTEAFF
cdr3_nt: TGTGCCAGTAGTATTAAGACGGTCAACACTGAAGCTTTCTTT

d_call: TRBD1
v_call: TRBV27
clone_size: NA
j_call: TRBJ2-7
cdr3_aa: CASSSPGQGIYEQYF
cdr3_nt: TGTGCCAGCAGTTCTCCGGGACAGGGGATCTACGAGCAGTACTTC

d_call: NA
v_call: TRBV10-3
clone_size: NA
j_call: TRBJ1-4
cdr3_aa: CAISYDSATNEKLFF
cdr3_nt: TGTGCCATCAGTTATGACAGCGCAACTAATGAAAAACTGTTTTTT

d_call: TRBD1
v_call: TRBV6-6
clone_size: few
j_call: TRBJ1-5
cdr3_aa: CASRTGDRVGQPQHF
cdr3_nt: TGTGCCAGCAGGACAGGAGACAGGGTTGGTCAGCCCCAGCATTTT

d_call: NA
v_call: TRBV7-3
clone_size: NA
j_call: TRBJ1-5
cdr3_aa: CASSKNQKEPQHF
cdr3_nt: TGTGCCAGCAGCAAGAATCAGAAGGAGCCCCAGCATTTT

d_call: NA
v_call: TRBV4-3
clone_size: many
j_call: TRBJ1-2
cdr3_aa: CASSPGTYRVGGYTF
cdr3_nt: TGCGCCAGCAGCCCAGGAACCTACAGGGTGGGTGGCTACACCTTC

d_call: TRBD1
v_call: TRBV6-5
clone_size: few
j_call: TRBJ2-1
cdr3_aa: CASRRTGDYNEQFF
cdr3_nt: TGTGCCAGCAGAAGAACAGGGGACTACAATGAGCAGTTCTTC

d_call: TRBD2
v_call: TRBV7-9
clone_size: many
j_call: TRBJ2-3
cdr3_aa: CASSEGMAGADTQYF
cdr3_nt: TGTGCCAGCAGCGAGGGGATGGCGGGAGCAGATACGCAGTATTTT

d_call: NA
v_call: TRBV5-4
clone_size: NA
j_call: TRBJ2-2
cdr3_aa: CASSFRATRELFF
cdr3_nt: TGTGCCAGCAGCTTTCGCGCCACCCGGGAGCTGTTTTTT

d_call: NA
v_call: TRBV19
clone_size: many
j_call: TRBJ2-6
cdr3_aa: CASRAVSGANVLTF
cdr3_nt: TGTGCCAGTCGAGCTGTGTCTGGGGCCAACGTCCTGACTTTC

d_call: NA
v_call: TRBV4-3
clone_size: many
j_call: TRBJ2-1
cdr3_aa: CASSQEGRTYNEQFF
cdr3_nt: TGCGCCAGCAGCCAAGAGGGCAGGACCTACAATGAGCAGTTCTTC

d_call: NA
v_call: TRBV11-3
clone_size: few
j_call: TRBJ2-1
cdr3_aa: CASSLLGNEQFF
cdr3_nt: TGTGCCAGCAGCTTACTGGGGAATGAGCAGTTCTTC

d_call: TRBD2
v_call: TRBV5-1
clone_size: few
j_call: TRBJ2-3
cdr3_aa: CASSLATRLAGSTDTQYF
cdr3_nt: TGCGCCAGCAGCTTGGCCACGCGGCTAGCGGGATCCACAGATACGCAGTATTTT

d_call: TRBD2
v_call: TRBV5-1
clone_size: few
j_call: TRBJ2-7
cdr3_aa: CASSLGLALGVDEQYF
cdr3_nt: TGCGCCAGCAGCTTGGGACTAGCGCTAGGGGTGGACGAGCAGTACTTC

d_call: TRBD1
v_call: TRBV7-2
clone_size: NA
j_call: TRBJ2-1
cdr3_aa: CASSYGQGAYNEQFF
cdr3_nt: TGTGCCAGCAGCTACGGACAGGGGGCCTACAATGAGCAGTTCTTC

d_call: TRBD2
v_call: TRBV9
clone_size: few
j_call: TRBJ2-3
cdr3_aa: CASSNPRLAGGPTDTQYF
cdr3_nt: TGTGCCAGCAGCAACCCTAGACTAGCGGGAGGGCCAACAGATACGCAGTATTTT

d_call: NA
v_call: TRBV18
clone_size: NA
j_call: TRBJ1-2
cdr3_aa: CASSPRPDLNYGYTF
cdr3_nt: TGTGCCAGCTCACCAAGGCCGGACTTGAACTATGGCTACACCTTC

d_call: NA
v_call: TRBV5-6
clone_size: NA
j_call: TRBJ1-4
cdr3_aa: CASSLGGPNEKLFF
cdr3_nt: TGTGCCAGCAGCTTGGGTGGGCCTAATGAAAAACTGTTTTTT

d_call: TRBD2
v_call: TRBV18
clone_size: few
j_call: TRBJ2-7
cdr3_aa: CASSQGTSDYEQYF
cdr3_nt: TGTGCCAGCTCACAAGGGACTAGCGACTACGAGCAGTACTTC

d_call: NA
v_call: TRBV19
clone_size: many
j_call: TRBJ2-6
cdr3_aa: CASRARRAGANVLTF
cdr3_nt: TGTGCCAGTAGGGCTCGCAGAGCTGGGGCCAACGTCCTGACTTTC

d_call: NA
v_call: TRBV7-2
clone_size: many
j_call: TRBJ2-7
cdr3_aa: CAGGSARLGEQYF
cdr3_nt: TGTGCCGGAGGGAGTGCCCGGCTCGGCGAGCAGTACTTC

d_call: NA
v_call: TRBV7-9
clone_size: few
j_call: TRBJ2-7
cdr3_aa: CASSSGRAYEQYF
cdr3_nt: TGTGCCAGCAGCTCGGGGCGGGCGTACGAGCAGTACTTC

d_call: NA
v_call: TRBV2
clone_size: NA
j_call: TRBJ1-4
cdr3_aa: CASRQEGYEKLFF
cdr3_nt: TGTGCCAGCAGACAGGAGGGGTATGAAAAACTGTTTTTT

d_call: TRBD2
v_call: TRBV4-3
clone_size: few
j_call: TRBJ2-1
cdr3_aa: CASSLSGLAGDRFF
cdr3_nt: TGCGCCAGCAGCCTGTCAGGACTAGCGGGAGATCGGTTCTTC

d_call: NA
v_call: TRBV21-1
clone_size: few
j_call: TRBJ1-5
cdr3_aa: CASSKGRPRRNSNQPQHF
cdr3_nt: TGTGCCAGCAGCAAAGGGAGGCCCCGAAGGAATAGCAATCAGCCCCAGCATTTT

d_call: NA
v_call: TRBV6-5
clone_size: few
j_call: TRBJ2-3
cdr3_aa: CASSHYSAARDTQYF
cdr3_nt: TGTGCCAGCAGCCACTATAGCGCCGCGAGGGATACGCAGTATTTT

d_call: NA
v_call: TRBV7-9
clone_size: few
j_call: TRBJ1-3
cdr3_aa: CASSLGGANGNTIYF
cdr3_nt: TGTGCCAGCAGCCTCGGGGGCGCTAATGGAAACACCATATATTTT

d_call: NA
v_call: TRBV28
clone_size: few
j_call: TRBJ2-1
cdr3_aa: CASLGVNEQFF
cdr3_nt: TGTGCCAGCCTAGGAGTCAATGAGCAGTTCTTC

d_call: NA
v_call: TRBV27
clone_size: NA
j_call: TRBJ2-3
cdr3_aa: CASSLEGRVYTDTQYF
cdr3_nt: TGTGCCAGCAGTTTAGAGGGCAGGGTCTACACAGATACGCAGTATTTT

d_call: TRBD1
v_call: TRBV10-3
clone_size: NA
j_call: TRBJ2-5
cdr3_aa: CAISPTGGREQYF
cdr3_nt: TGTGCCATCAGCCCGACAGGGGGAAGGGAGCAGTACTTC

d_call: NA
v_call: TRBV28
clone_size: few
j_call: TRBJ2-3
cdr3_aa: CASSLSSRGSRTDTQYF
cdr3_nt: TGTGCCAGCAGTTTATCGTCCAGGGGCTCCCGCACAGATACGCAGTATTTT

d_call: NA
v_call: TRBV7-8
clone_size: many
j_call: TRBJ1-1
cdr3_aa: CASSLSWIRQRDTEAFF
cdr3_nt: TGTGCCAGCAGCCTATCATGGATCCGACAAAGGGACACTGAAGCTTTCTTT